The rows below give T cell receptor beta chains drawn from one sample of a study of blood T cell repertoires in COVID-19. The method was immunoSEQ multiplex PCR; TCRdb's version includes in-frame clones alone and lacks a portion of them. The repertoire has roughly 50,000 clones, more than 85% of them found once; the top ten carry about 4.2%. Sequenced: peripheral blood. Receptors originate from a man aged 45-65 years with acute or convalescent COVID-19. Both conserved end residues are part of each CDR3. D genes are given only for firm matches.

cdr3_aa cdr3_nt v_call d_call j_call
CASGLVLAGGDYEQYF TGTGCTAGTGGTTTGGTATTAGCGGGTGGGGACTACGAGCAGTACTTC TRBV12-5 TRBD2 TRBJ2-7
CASSKDSNEAFF TGTGCCAGCAGTAAGGACAGTAATGAAGCTTTCTTT TRBV12-3/TRBV12-4 - TRBJ1-1
CASRRWDRGYNEQFF TGTGCCAGCCGCCGCTGGGACAGAGGCTACAATGAGCAGTTCTTC TRBV7-8 TRBD1 TRBJ2-1
CASSTTGARTDTQYF TGTGCCAGCTCAACGACAGGGGCCCGCACAGATACGCAGTATTTT TRBV18 TRBD1 TRBJ2-3
CATRSGGAGEKLFF TGTGCCACCAGGTCTGGGGGCGCAGGGGAAAAACTGTTTTTT TRBV15 - TRBJ1-4
CASTTGDSGNTIYF TGTGCCAGCACCACAGGGGACTCTGGAAACACCATATATTTT TRBV9 TRBD1 TRBJ1-3
CASSYLAGVSNQPQHF TGTGCCAGCAGTTACTTGGCAGGTGTTAGCAATCAGCCCCAGCATTTT TRBV6-2/TRBV6-3 - TRBJ1-5
CASSTDRGTEAFF TGTGCCAGTAGTACAGACAGGGGAACTGAAGCTTTCTTT TRBV19 TRBD1 TRBJ1-1
CASSQDTRLSSYNSPLHF TGTGCCAGCAGCCAAGATACGCGATTGAGCTCCTATAATTCACCCCTCCACTTT TRBV3-1/TRBV3-2 - TRBJ1-6
CASSQEPGLDSYNEQFF TGTGCCAGCAGCCAAGAACCGGGACTAGACTCCTACAATGAGCAGTTCTTC TRBV4-2 TRBD2 TRBJ2-1